The clone carrying this T cell receptor (beta chain) came up a few times. Cohorts were based on clinical histories the participants reported. For recovered donors of Cohort 3, there were two negative PCRs, clearance, or symptom resolution. The record originates from a study of blood T cell repertoires in COVID-19. Study summary: The United States, Italy and Spain supplied acute and convalescent COVID-19 samples. T cells, B-cell-depleted T cells, or PBMCs provided the cDNA or gDNA that served as material.

Assay: immunoSEQ multiplex PCR; the TCRdb copy retains only in-frame clones and omits some. The repertoire consists of fewer than 200,000 clones, with about 78% occurring once and the leading ten covering 15% to 20%. The CDR3 sequence is 16 residues long. This chain joins TRBV21-1 and TRBJ2-5; TRBD1, the table's D call, lacks a check against the DNA. TRBV21-1 counts as a pseudogene. The source of this sequence is a woman aged 45-59 years who had recovered from COVID-19. Sequencing used PBMCs or T cells enriched from blood (not recorded which). The CDR3 loop is CASSPIGWSGAETQYF. DNA for the CDR3: TGTGCCAGCAGCCCAATCGGGTGGTCAGGGGCAGAGACCCAGTACTTC.